This record concerns one T cell receptor beta chain sequence. Germline V gene lookup returns CDR1 ENHRY and CDR2 SYGVKD. After removal of 0 bases from V and 6 bases from J, the junction contained 8 bases not matched to a gene. This CDR3 has 15 residues. The sample originates from a study of blood T cell repertoires in COVID-19. For the study at large: From the United States, Italy and Spain came samples of acute and convalescent COVID-19. PBMCs, B-cell-depleted T cells, or T cells were the source of the cDNA or gDNA that made up the material.

Authors' analysis steps: By means of reference gene primer amplification, nucleated cell counts were estimated. Assay: immunoSEQ multiplex PCR; the TCRdb copy retains only in-frame clones and omits some. That table supplies the V and J calls and clone size; D and trimming were determined from the DNA. The sample carries more than 50,000 clones, 70% to 90% recorded once. The genes are TRBV10-3 and TRBJ2-7; 7 bases line up with TRBD1. The sample taken for sequencing was peripheral blood. The receptor's source is a human donor in a cohort sampled during active COVID-19. The CDR3 is CAISESNRGSGEQYF. In DNA, the CDR3 is TGTGCCATCAGTGAGTCGAACAGGGGAAGTGGCGAGCAGTACTTC.